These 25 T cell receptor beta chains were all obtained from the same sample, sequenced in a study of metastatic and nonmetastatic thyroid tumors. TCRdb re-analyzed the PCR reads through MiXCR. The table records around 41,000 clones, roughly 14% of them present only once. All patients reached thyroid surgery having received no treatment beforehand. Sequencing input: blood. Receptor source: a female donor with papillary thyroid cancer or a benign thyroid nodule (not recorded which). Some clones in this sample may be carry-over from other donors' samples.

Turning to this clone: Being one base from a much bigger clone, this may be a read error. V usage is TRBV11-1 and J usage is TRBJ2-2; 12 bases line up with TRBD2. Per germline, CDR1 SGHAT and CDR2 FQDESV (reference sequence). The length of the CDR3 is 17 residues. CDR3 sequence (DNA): TGTGCCGGCAGCAGTCCTAGCGGGAGGGCCGCTTTCGGGGAGCTGTTTTTT. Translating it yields CAGSSPSGRAAFGELFF.

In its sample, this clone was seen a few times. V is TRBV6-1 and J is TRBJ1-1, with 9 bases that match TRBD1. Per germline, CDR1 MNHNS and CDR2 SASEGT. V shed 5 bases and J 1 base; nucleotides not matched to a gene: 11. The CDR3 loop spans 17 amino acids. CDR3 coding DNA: TGTGCCAGCAGTCGGACAGGGGCCTCGGAGAAGAACACTGAAGCTTTCTTT. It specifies CASSRTGASEKNTEAFF.

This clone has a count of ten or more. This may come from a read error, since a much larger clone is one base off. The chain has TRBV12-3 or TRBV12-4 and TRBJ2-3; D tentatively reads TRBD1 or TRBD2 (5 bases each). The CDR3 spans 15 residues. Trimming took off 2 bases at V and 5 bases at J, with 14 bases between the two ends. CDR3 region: CASSLMRDGEDTQYF. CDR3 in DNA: TGTGCCAGCAGTTTAATGAGGGACGGGGAAGATACGCAGTATTTT.

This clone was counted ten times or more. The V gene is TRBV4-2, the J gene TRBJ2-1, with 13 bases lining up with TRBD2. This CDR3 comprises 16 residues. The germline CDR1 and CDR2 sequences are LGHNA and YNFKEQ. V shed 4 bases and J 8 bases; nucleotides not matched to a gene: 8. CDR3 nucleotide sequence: TGTGCCAGCAGCCGCCAACTAGCGGGAGGGAGAGATGAGCAGTTCTTC. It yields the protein CASSRQLAGGRDEQFF.

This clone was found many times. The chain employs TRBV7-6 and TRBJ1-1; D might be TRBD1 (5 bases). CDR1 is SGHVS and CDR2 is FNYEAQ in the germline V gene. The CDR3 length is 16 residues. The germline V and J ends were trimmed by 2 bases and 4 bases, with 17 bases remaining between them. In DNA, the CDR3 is TGTGCCAGCAGCTTATTTTCAGGGAGACAGCGCACTGAAGCTTTCTTT. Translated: CASSLFSGRQRTEAFF.

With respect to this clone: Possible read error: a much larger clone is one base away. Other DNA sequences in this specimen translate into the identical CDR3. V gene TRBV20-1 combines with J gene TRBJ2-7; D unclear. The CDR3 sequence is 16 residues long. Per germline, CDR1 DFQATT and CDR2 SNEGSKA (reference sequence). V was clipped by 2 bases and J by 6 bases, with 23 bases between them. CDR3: CSARIPDLGSLGEQYF. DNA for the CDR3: TGCAGTGCTAGAATCCCAGATCTTGGCTCCTTGGGCGAGCAGTACTTC.

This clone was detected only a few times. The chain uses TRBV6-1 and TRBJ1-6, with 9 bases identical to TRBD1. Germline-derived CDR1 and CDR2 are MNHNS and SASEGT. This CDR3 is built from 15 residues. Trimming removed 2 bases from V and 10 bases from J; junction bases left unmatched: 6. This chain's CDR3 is CASSENMGQGSPLHF. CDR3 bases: TGTGCCAGCAGTGAAAATATGGGACAGGGATCACCCCTCCACTTT.

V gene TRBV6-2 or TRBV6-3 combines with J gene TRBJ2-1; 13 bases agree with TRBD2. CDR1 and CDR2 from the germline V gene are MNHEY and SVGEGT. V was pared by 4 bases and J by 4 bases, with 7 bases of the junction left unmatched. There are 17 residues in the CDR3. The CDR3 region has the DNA TGTGCCAGCAGTTCTCGGACTAGCGGGAGTTCTTACAATGAGCAGTTCTTC. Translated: CASSSRTSGSSYNEQFF.

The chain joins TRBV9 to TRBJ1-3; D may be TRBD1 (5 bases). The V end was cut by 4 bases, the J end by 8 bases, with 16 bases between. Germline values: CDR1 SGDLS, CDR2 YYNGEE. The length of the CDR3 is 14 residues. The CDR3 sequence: CASSIGTALDTIYF. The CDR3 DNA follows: TGTGCCAGCAGCATAGGGACTGCGCTTGACACCATATATTTT.

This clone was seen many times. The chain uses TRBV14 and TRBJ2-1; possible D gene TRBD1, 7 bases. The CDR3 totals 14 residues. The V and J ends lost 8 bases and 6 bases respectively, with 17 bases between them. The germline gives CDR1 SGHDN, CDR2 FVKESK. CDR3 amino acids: CASSGGGLLNEQFF. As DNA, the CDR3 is TGTGCCAGCTCAGGGGGAGGCCTGCTCAATGAGCAGTTCTTC.

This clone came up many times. CDR3 region: CASSYSWTGGYEQYF. CDR3 bases: TGTGCCAGCAGTTACTCGTGGACAGGGGGCTACGAGCAGTACTTC. The V and J genes are TRBV6-6 and TRBJ2-7, with 10 bases identical to TRBD1. This CDR3 comprises 15 residues. CDR1 and CDR2 from the germline V gene are MNHNY and SVGAGI (reference sequence). V gave up 0 bases and J gave up 3 bases; unmatched junction bases: 2.

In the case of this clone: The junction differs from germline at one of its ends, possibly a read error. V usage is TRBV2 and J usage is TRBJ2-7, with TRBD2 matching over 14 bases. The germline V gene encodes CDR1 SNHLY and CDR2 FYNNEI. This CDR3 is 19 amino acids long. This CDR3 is CASREVGTSGRERPYEQYF. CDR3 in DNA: TGTGCCAGCAGGGAAGTCGGGACTAGCGGGAGAGAACGGCCCTACGAGCAGTACTTC.

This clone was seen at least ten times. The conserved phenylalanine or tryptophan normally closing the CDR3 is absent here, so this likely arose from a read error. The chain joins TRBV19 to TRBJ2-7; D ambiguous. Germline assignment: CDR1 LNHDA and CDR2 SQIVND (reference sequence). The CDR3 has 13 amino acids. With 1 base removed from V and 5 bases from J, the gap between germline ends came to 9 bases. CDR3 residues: CASSIAATHEQYL. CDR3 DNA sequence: TGTGCCAGTAGTATAGCGGCCACCCACGAGCAGTACCTC.

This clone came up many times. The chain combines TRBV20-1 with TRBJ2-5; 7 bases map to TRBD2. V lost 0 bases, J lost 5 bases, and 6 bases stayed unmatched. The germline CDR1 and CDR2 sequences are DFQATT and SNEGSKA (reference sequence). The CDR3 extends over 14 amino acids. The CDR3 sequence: CSARDEGRGETQYF. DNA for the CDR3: TGCAGTGCTAGAGATGAGGGGCGGGGGGAGACCCAGTACTTC.

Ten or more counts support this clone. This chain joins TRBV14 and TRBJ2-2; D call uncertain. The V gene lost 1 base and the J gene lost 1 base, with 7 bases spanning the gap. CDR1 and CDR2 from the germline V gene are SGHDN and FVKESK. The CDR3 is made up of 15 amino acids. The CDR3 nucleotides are TGTGCCAGCAGCCAAGTGGGCAGGAACACCGGGGAGCTGTTTTTT. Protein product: CASSQVGRNTGELFF.

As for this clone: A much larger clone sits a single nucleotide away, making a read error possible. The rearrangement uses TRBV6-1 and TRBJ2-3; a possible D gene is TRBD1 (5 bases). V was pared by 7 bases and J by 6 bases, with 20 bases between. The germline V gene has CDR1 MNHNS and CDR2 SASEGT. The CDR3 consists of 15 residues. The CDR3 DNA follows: TGTGCCAGCATCGAAAATCTGGGGCCCACGGATACGCAGTATTTT. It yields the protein CASIENLGPTDTQYF.

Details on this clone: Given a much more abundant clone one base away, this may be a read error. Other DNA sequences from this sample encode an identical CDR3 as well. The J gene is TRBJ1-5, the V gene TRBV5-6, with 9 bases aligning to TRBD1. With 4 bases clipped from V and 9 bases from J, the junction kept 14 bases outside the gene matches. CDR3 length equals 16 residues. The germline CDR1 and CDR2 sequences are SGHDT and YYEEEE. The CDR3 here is CASSAGTGTLGRPQHF. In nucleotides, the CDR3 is TGTGCCAGCAGCGCTGGGACAGGGACATTGGGTCGGCCCCAGCATTTT. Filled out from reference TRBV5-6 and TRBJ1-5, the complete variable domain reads DAGVTQSPTHLIKTRGQQVTLRCSPKSGHDTVSWYQQALGQGPQFIFQYYEEEERQRGNFPDRFSGHQFPNYSSELNVNALLLGDSALYLCASSAGTGTLGRPQHFGDGTRLSIL.

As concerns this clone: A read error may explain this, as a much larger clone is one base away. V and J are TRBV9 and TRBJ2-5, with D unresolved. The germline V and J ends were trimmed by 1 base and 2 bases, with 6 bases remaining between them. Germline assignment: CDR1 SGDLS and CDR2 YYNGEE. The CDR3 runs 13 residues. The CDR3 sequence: CASSVRVQETQYF. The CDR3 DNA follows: TGTGCCAGCAGCGTACGCGTTCAAGAGACCCAGTACTTC.

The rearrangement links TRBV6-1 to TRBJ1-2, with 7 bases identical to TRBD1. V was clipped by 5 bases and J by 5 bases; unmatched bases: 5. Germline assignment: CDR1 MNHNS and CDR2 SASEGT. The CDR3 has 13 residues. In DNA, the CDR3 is TGTGCCAGCAGTCGGACAGGATCGTATGGCTACACCTTC. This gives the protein CASSRTGSYGYTF.

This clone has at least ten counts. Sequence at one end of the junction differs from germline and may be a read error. As DNA, the CDR3 is TGTGCTAGCAGCTTAGGGGGCCAAGAGACCCAGTACTTC. Protein: CASSLGGQETQYF. V usage is TRBV7-7 and J usage is TRBJ2-5, with TRBD1 as a possible D gene (6 bases). The germline V gene encodes CDR1 SSHAT and CDR2 FNYEAQ (reference sequence). CDR3 size: 13 residues.

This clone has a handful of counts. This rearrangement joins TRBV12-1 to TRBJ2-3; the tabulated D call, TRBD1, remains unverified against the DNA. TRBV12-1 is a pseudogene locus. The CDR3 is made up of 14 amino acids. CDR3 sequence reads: CASSPGQTVDTQYF. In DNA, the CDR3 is TGTGCCAGCAGCCCAGGACAGACGGTAGATACGCAGTATTTT.

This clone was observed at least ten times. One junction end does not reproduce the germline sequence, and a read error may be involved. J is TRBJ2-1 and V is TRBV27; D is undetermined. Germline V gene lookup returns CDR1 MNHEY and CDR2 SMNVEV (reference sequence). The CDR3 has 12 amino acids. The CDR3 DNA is TGTGCCAGCAGTTCAAATACCAATGAGCGGTTCTTC. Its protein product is CASSSNTNERFF.

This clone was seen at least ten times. CDR3 amino acids: CASSAEVGGFRDTEAFF. The CDR3, as DNA: TGTGCCAGCAGCGCAGAAGTCGGGGGGTTTAGGGACACTGAAGCTTTCTTT. The V and J genes are TRBV9 and TRBJ1-1; D might be TRBD1 (5 bases). Deletions cut 3 bases from V and 3 bases from J, with 21 bases between. Germline assignment: CDR1 SGDLS and CDR2 YYNGEE. This CDR3 has 17 residues.

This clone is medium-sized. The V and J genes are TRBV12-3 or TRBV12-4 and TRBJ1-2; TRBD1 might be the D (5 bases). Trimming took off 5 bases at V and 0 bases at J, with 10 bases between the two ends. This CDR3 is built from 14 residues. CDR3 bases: TGTGCCAGCAGTCCCGGGGGGGCTAACTATGGCTACACCTTC. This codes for CASSPGGANYGYTF.

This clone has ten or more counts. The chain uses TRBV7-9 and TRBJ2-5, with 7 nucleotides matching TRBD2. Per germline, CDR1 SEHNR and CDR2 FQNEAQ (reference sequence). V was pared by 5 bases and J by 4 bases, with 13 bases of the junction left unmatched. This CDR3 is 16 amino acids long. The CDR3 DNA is TGTGCCAGCAGCGATACCGGAAGGCTAGCGGTAGAGACCCAGTACTTC. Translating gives CASSDTGRLAVETQYF.